Shown below are 7 T cell receptor beta chains from a single sample sequenced in a study of control samples from healthy donors and cancer patients. The table came from immunoSEQ multiplex PCR; TCRdb's copy has only in-frame clones and leaves some out. The specimen's table records about 190,000 clones. Sequenced input: blood. These receptors originate from a woman aged 25 to 39 in good health.

The chain combines TRBV28 with TRBJ1-5; D ambiguous. The germline V gene encodes CDR1 MDHEN and CDR2 SYDVKM. The CDR3 has 16 amino acids. V was clipped by 5 bases and J by 2 bases, with 16 bases between them. Here the CDR3 reads CASSRTGLRGNQPQHF. CDR3 nucleotide sequence: TGTGCCAGCAGTAGAACGGGCCTAAGGGGCAATCAGCCCCAGCATTTT.

The chain recombines TRBV11-2 with TRBJ1-2; 8 nucleotides match TRBD1. The trim removed 5 bases at V and 13 bases at J, leaving 9 bases unmatched. This CDR3 has 12 amino acids. Germline V lookup: CDR1 SGHAT, CDR2 FQNNGV. The chain's CDR3 is CASSQDRVAATF. CDR3 sequence (DNA): TGTGCCAGCAGCCAGGACAGGGTCGCCGCCACCTTC.

The CDR3 region is CASSEAHSFYTEAFF. The CDR3, as DNA: TGTGCCAGCAGTGAAGCTCACAGTTTCTACACTGAAGCTTTCTTT. The chain carries TRBV6-1 and TRBJ1-1; D call uncertain. This CDR3 has 15 amino acids. Between the trimmed V and J ends, which lost 0 bases and 3 bases, there was a span of 11 bases. The germline V gene has CDR1 MNHNS and CDR2 SASEGT.

The chain recombines TRBV18 with TRBJ1-4; D is undetermined. There are 13 residues in the CDR3. Germline V gives CDR1 KGHSH, CDR2 LQKENI. The germline V and J ends were trimmed by 1 base and 12 bases, with 12 bases remaining between them. In nucleotides, the CDR3 is TGTGCCAGCTCACCACTTCGGCCTCTCGAACTGTTTTTT. Translation: CASSPLRPLELFF. Based on the CDR3 plus reference TRBV18 and TRBJ1-4, the full variable domain is NAGVMQNPRHLVRRRGQEARLRCSPMKGHSHVYWYRQLPEEGLKFMVYLQKENIIDESGMPKERFSAEFPKEGPSILRIQQVVRGDSAAYFCASSPLRPLELFFGSGTQLSVL.

The V and J genes are TRBV18 and TRBJ1-4; D is ambiguous. V shed 5 bases and J shed 8 bases, with 6 bases lying between them. The CDR3 contains 11 residues. Germline lookup yields CDR1 KGHSH and CDR2 LQKENI. Here the CDR3 DNA reads TGTGCCAGCTCAGTCGCCGAAAAACTGTTTTTT. Encoded protein: CASSVAEKLFF.

The chain carries TRBV25-1 and TRBJ2-5, with 8 bases matching TRBD2. The germline V gene encodes CDR1 MGHDK and CDR2 SYGVNS. The J segment lost 4 bases and the V segment lost 4 bases, leaving 11 bases of the junction unmatched. This CDR3 comprises 16 residues. CDR3 sequence: CASSARSGGFLETQYF. CDR3 DNA sequence: TGTGCCAGCAGTGCCCGCAGCGGGGGCTTTTTAGAGACCCAGTACTTC.

Comments on this clone: The junction shows a germline mismatch at one end, possibly a read error. The chain joins TRBV4-1 to TRBJ2-3; 9 bases fit TRBD2. The CDR3 totals 18 residues. Per germline, CDR1 MGHRA and CDR2 YSYEKL. CDR3 bases: TGCGCCCGCAGCCAAGGGGGTTGGCGGGGGGGCCTCGCAGATACGCAGTATTTT. Encoded protein: CARSQGGWRGGLADTQYF.